The 9 T cell receptor beta chains listed next were all sequenced from one sample in a study of shared clonotypes between healthy human individuals. Clones were sequenced by immunoSEQ multiplex PCR, and TCRdb holds only the in-frame ones, with some missing. The data contain around 2.1 million clones, approximately 96% of them singletons. The sample comprised naive CD4+ T cells sorted from blood. The subset is: CD45RA+ positively selected. Source of these receptors: a man aged 18-30 years in good health.

CDR3 sequence: CASSFGALRTFCRQYF. CDR3 nucleotides: TGCGCCAGCAGCTTCGGCGCATTACGAACCTTCTGTCGGCAGTACTTC. The J gene is TRBJ2-7, the V gene TRBV5-1; D is unclear. The CDR3 consists of 16 residues. Germline V gene sequence: CDR1 SGHRS, CDR2 YFSETQ. V dropped 2 bases and J dropped 9 bases, with 24 bases sitting between them.

As regards this clone: At the DNA level, this CDR3 is encoded by other sequences in the same sample as well. This sequence joins TRBV29-1 and TRBJ1-3; D unclear. The CDR3 runs to 11 residues. Trimming removed 4 bases at V and 3 bases at J, with 4 bases between. Germline-derived CDR1 and CDR2 are SQVTM and ANQGSEA. Here the CDR3 reads CSVAGGNTIYF. The CDR3 region has the DNA TGCAGCGTTGCTGGTGGAAACACCATATATTTT.

The V gene is TRBV28, the J gene TRBJ1-2, with D possibly being TRBD1 (6 bases). This CDR3 has 13 residues. Trimming pared 4 bases from V and 5 bases from J, leaving 11 bases between. Germline V gene sequence: CDR1 MDHEN, CDR2 SYDVKM. CDR3 in amino acids: CASSYPQGYGYTF. The DNA of the CDR3 is TGTGCCAGCAGTTACCCACAGGGTTATGGCTACACCTTC.

This clone was seen only once. CDR3 sequence reads: CASTPDRGNSLANYGYTF. DNA for the CDR3: TGTGCCAGCACCCCAGACAGGGGAAATTCTTTAGCTAACTATGGCTACACCTTC. This chain connects TRBV28 to TRBJ1-2; TRBD1 matches 8 bases. Germline CDR1 is MDHEN and CDR2 is SYDVKM. CDR3 length equals 18 residues. J gave up 0 bases and V 7 bases, and 16 bases lay outside the gene matches.

CDR3 sequence reads: CASSAGAGDLSYEQYF. Written as DNA, the CDR3 is TGTGCCAGCAGCGCGGGGGCGGGTGACCTTTCCTACGAGCAGTACTTC. The chain combines TRBV11-1 with TRBJ2-7, with D perhaps TRBD2 (7 bases). The CDR3 is made up of 16 amino acids. The germline CDR1 and CDR2 sequences are SGHAT and FQDESV (reference sequence). Deletions cut 5 bases from V and 1 base from J, with 18 bases between.

The chain recombines TRBV19 with TRBJ1-1; 9 bases line up with TRBD1. The V and J ends lost 4 bases and 1 base, in that order; junction bases with no gene match: 7. Germline assignment: CDR1 LNHDA and CDR2 SQIVND (reference sequence). The CDR3 is made up of 16 amino acids. CDR3 region: CASSKTGTGTNTEAFF. CDR3 nucleotides: TGTGCCAGTAGTAAAACCGGGACAGGGACGAACACTGAAGCTTTCTTT.

Notes on this clone: This CDR3 is also generated by other DNA sequences in the sample. The rearrangement joins TRBV6-5 to TRBJ2-7, with D perhaps matching TRBD1 or TRBD2 (5 bases each). V was trimmed by 6 bases and J by 2 bases, leaving 11 bases between them. The CDR3 covers 13 residues. From germline, CDR1 is MNHEY and CDR2 SVGAGI. CDR3 nucleotide sequence: TGTGCCAGCAGCCGGGGACCAACCTACGAGCAGTACTTC. This gives the protein CASSRGPTYEQYF.

This sequence joins TRBV2 and TRBJ1-1; 7 bases fit TRBD1. CDR3 length equals 13 residues. V lost 4 bases, J lost 2 bases, and 1 base stayed unmatched. The germline CDR1 and CDR2 sequences are SNHLY and FYNNEI. The CDR3 reads CASSGDSNTEAFF. In DNA form, the CDR3 reads TGTGCCAGCAGTGGGGACAGCAACACTGAAGCTTTCTTT.

This chain uses TRBV2 with TRBJ1-6, with TRBD1 as a possible D gene (5 bases). CDR1 SNHLY and CDR2 FYNNEI come from the germline V gene. The CDR3 covers 14 residues. Between the trimmed V and J ends, which lost 5 bases and 9 bases, there was a span of 14 bases. The CDR3 is CASSSGALGSPLHF. The CDR3 region has the DNA TGTGCCAGCAGTTCCGGGGCCTTGGGTTCACCCCTCCACTTT.